This TCR beta chain was identified during a study of response to subunit inactivated influenza vaccine. Study results and caveats: Authors suggested seasonal influenza vaccinations each recruit few new T cells.

TCRdb re-analysed the RT-PCR reads in MiXCR, keeping a single row per CDR3 protein. The sample lists 300,000 to 350,000 distinct CDR3 sequences, just over 20% seen once, with 10% to 13% in the top ten. Concerning this clonotype itself: Its target is not known.

The sequence was obtained from a man aged 50-75 years who received an inactivated influenza vaccine. The source was PBMCs from blood, collected 21 months after vaccination.

As DNA, the CDR3 is TGTGCCAGCAGCTTTAACCAAGGGGAGACCCAGTACTTC. This gives the protein CASSFNQGETQYF. This chain uses TRBV11-3 with TRBJ2-5; no reliable D call. Per the germline V gene, CDR1 is SGHNT and CDR2 is YENEEA. The CDR3 totals 13 residues. V lost 3 bases and J 5 bases, leaving 10 bases between the germline ends.